Shown below are 27 T cell receptor beta chains from a single sample sequenced in a study of cytomegalovirus exposure and HLA in healthy donors. PCR primers comprised 60 Vbeta and 13 Jbeta primers. Clones were read by immunoSEQ multiplex PCR, and TCRdb kept only the in-frame ones, dropping some. The profile shows around 150,000 clones, about 85% of them singletons. Sequenced input: PBMCs. All receptors derive from a man aged 18 to 35 in good health and CMV-seronegative.

The chain couples TRBV27 to TRBJ2-3; unclear D gene. Per germline, CDR1 MNHEY and CDR2 SMNVEV (reference sequence). The CDR3 totals 12 residues. Trimming removed 4 bases from V and 2 bases from J, with 4 bases in between. The CDR3 nucleotides are TGTGCCAGCAGTTCTTACACAGATACGCAGTATTTT. This gives the protein CASSSYTDTQYF.

J is TRBJ1-2 and V is TRBV7-6, with 8 bases that match TRBD1. Per germline, CDR1 SGHVS and CDR2 FNYEAQ. CDR3 size: 15 residues. The trim removed 5 bases at V and 0 bases at J, leaving 5 bases unmatched. In DNA, the CDR3 is TGTGCCAGCAGCCCCGGGACAGGAGCTAACTATGGCTACACCTTC. This codes for CASSPGTGANYGYTF.

The gene calls are TRBV6-1 and TRBJ1-2; D unresolved. The CDR3 consists of 13 residues. Deletions cut 0 bases from V and 8 bases from J, with 10 bases between. Looked up from germline, CDR1 is MNHNS and CDR2 is SASEGT. The DNA for the CDR3 is TGTGCCAGCAGTGAAGCCCCACGCGGAGGCTACACCTTC. It yields the protein CASSEAPRGGYTF.

The J gene is TRBJ2-2, the V gene TRBV4-3, with 11 bases matching TRBD2. Germline V gene lookup returns CDR1 LGHNA and CDR2 YSLEER. J was trimmed by 6 bases and V by 2 bases; bases with no gene match: 5. The CDR3 runs 16 residues. The CDR3 nucleotides are TGCGCCAGCAGCCAATTAGCGGGAGGGGTTTCCGGGGAGCTGTTTTTT. It encodes CASSQLAGGVSGELFF.

The chain couples TRBV5-1 to TRBJ1-3; 10 nucleotides align to TRBD1. The V and J ends lost 5 bases and 0 bases, in that order; junction bases with no gene match: 5. The germline V gene has CDR1 SGHRS and CDR2 YFSETQ. The CDR3 is 16 amino acids. DNA for the CDR3: TGCGCCAGCAGACGGACAGGGGGATTCTCTGGAAACACCATATATTTT. It codes for CASRRTGGFSGNTIYF.

The chain employs TRBV6-1 and TRBJ1-4; possible D gene TRBD1, 5 bases. The V gene lost 6 bases and the J gene lost 5 bases, with 7 bases spanning the gap. From germline, CDR1 is MNHNS and CDR2 SASEGT. The CDR3 sequence is 12 residues long. The CDR3: CASRGQNEKLFF. CDR3 nucleotides: TGTGCCAGCAGGGGGCAGAATGAAAAACTGTTTTTT.

The rearrangement links TRBV7-7 to TRBJ2-1; 7 nucleotides align to TRBD2. Germline trimming cut 0 bases from V and 13 bases from J; bases unmatched to any gene: 6. This CDR3 has 13 amino acids. Germline loops: CDR1 SSHAT, CDR2 FNYEAQ (reference sequence). The CDR3 coding sequence is TGTGCCAGCAGCTTAGCCGGGGGGTTACATCAGTTCTTC. This codes for CASSLAGGLHQFF.

This clone was seen once. The chain joins TRBV6-5 to TRBJ2-3, with 7 bases that match TRBD2. The CDR3 covers 15 residues. V trimming: 4 bases; J trimming: 4 bases; junction bases outside the gene matches: 8. Germline CDR1 and CDR2: MNHEY and SVGAGI. CDR3 in DNA: TGTGCCAGCAGTTCATCGGGAGGAATCGCAGATACGCAGTATTTT. The encoded protein is CASSSSGGIADTQYF.

This clone was seen a handful of times. The gene calls are TRBV4-3 and TRBJ2-2, with D possibly TRBD1 on 6 matching bases. The CDR3 totals 15 residues. The ends were cut back, 0 bases at V and 5 bases at J, with 10 bases in the middle. CDR1 and CDR2 (germline): LGHNA, YSLEER. In DNA form, the CDR3 reads TGCGCCAGCAGCCAAGACAGGGGAGTAACCGGGGAGCTGTTTTTT. Translating it yields CASSQDRGVTGELFF.

The V call is TRBV5-1, the J call TRBJ1-3; 10 bases align to TRBD1. V lost 0 bases and J lost 2; bases outside the gene matches: 2. CDR1 is SGHRS, CDR2 YFSETQ, per germline. CDR3 length equals 16 residues. CDR3 bases: TGCGCCAGCAGCTTGGCAGGACAGGGGGCTGGAAACACCATATATTTT. Protein product: CASSLAGQGAGNTIYF.

This clone turned up a few times. The chain carries TRBV2 and TRBJ1-1; 8 nucleotides align to TRBD1. Looked up from germline, CDR1 is SNHLY and CDR2 is FYNNEI. This CDR3 comprises 14 residues. The ends lost 2 bases at V and 6 bases at J; junction bases unmatched: 5. The CDR3, as DNA: TGTGCCAGCAGTGAAAACAGGGGGATCGCTGAAGCTTTCTTT. This codes for CASSENRGIAEAFF.

This chain connects TRBV2 to TRBJ1-5, with a weak D call TRBD1 (6 bases). The V end was cut by 3 bases, the J end by 11 bases, with 17 bases between. The CDR3 loop spans 14 amino acids. Germline loops: CDR1 SNHLY, CDR2 FYNNEI. CDR3 loop: CASSEGTPRGTQHF. The CDR3 nucleotides are TGTGCCAGCAGTGAGGGAACTCCAAGGGGGACCCAGCATTTT.

V and J are TRBV5-1 and TRBJ2-1; tentatively, D is TRBD2 (6 bases). V was shortened by 3 bases and J by 7 bases, with 20 bases between the two germline ends. The CDR3 runs 16 residues. The germline gives CDR1 SGHRS, CDR2 YFSETQ. The CDR3 nucleotides are TGCGCCAGCAGCTCCCCCCGGGACCACGCGGGGAATGAGCAGTTCTTC. As protein: CASSSPRDHAGNEQFF. Full variable domain (outside the CDR3, taken from reference TRBV5-1 and TRBJ2-1): KAGVTQTPRYLIKTRGQQVTLSCSPISGHRSVSWYQQTPGQGLQFLFEYFSETQRNKGNFPGRFSGRQFSNSRSEMNVSTLELGDSALYLCASSSPRDHAGNEQFFGPGTRLTVL.

The CDR3 spells CASSRIAGPDEKLFF. In DNA form, the CDR3 reads TGTGCCAGCAGCCGCATAGCAGGGCCTGATGAAAAACTGTTTTTT. This chain links TRBV7-6 with TRBJ1-4, with TRBD1 as a possible D gene (5 bases). The CDR3 sequence is 15 residues long. In germline, CDR1 is SGHVS, CDR2 FNYEAQ. V gave up 5 bases and J gave up 6 bases, with 16 bases separating them.

J is TRBJ2-5 and V is TRBV28; D remains unclear. The end of the DNA aligns better with TRBJ2-7, so the J call may be wrong. Germline CDR1 and CDR2: MDHEN and SYDVKM. There are 15 residues in the CDR3. The CDR3: CASSYPARPSYEQYF. CDR3 in DNA: TGTGCCAGCAGTTACCCCGCCAGGCCTTCCTACGAGCAGTACTTC.

The chain joins TRBV5-5 to TRBJ2-7; 10 bases align to TRBD2. The CDR3 runs 15 residues. In germline, CDR1 is SGHKS, CDR2 YYEKEE (reference sequence). The trim removed 0 bases at V and 2 bases at J, leaving 2 bases unmatched. CDR3 amino acids: CASSLVAGGAYEQYF. The CDR3 DNA follows: TGTGCCAGCAGCTTGGTAGCGGGGGGTGCCTACGAGCAGTACTTC.

CDR3 amino acids: CASSEPYTDTQYF. CDR3 DNA sequence: TGTGCCAGCAGTGAACCCTACACAGATACGCAGTATTTT. The rearrangement uses TRBV25-1 and TRBJ2-3, with no clear D. Per germline, CDR1 MGHDK and CDR2 SYGVNS. The length of the CDR3 is 13 residues. The ends were cut back, 2 bases at V and 2 bases at J, with 5 bases in the middle.

Comment on this clone: A junction boundary mismatches the germline segment, possibly from a read error. The V and J genes are TRBV7-9 and TRBJ2-7, with a tentative D call TRBD2 (5 bases). Germline V gene sequence: CDR1 SEHNR, CDR2 FQNEAQ (reference sequence). The CDR3 is 15 residues long. The CDR3 DNA follows: TGTTCCAGCAGCTTATTATCAGGACTCTCCTACGAGCAGTACTTC. Its translation is CSSSLLSGLSYEQYF.

This clone was detected once. This sequence joins TRBV6-1 and TRBJ2-3; tentative D call: TRBD1 (5 bases). CDR1 and CDR2 (germline): MNHNS, SASEGT. The V gene lost 4 bases and the J gene lost 6 bases, with 14 bases spanning the gap. The CDR3 contains 14 residues. Here the CDR3 DNA reads TGTGCCAGCAGTGGACATACAGGTAGTGATACGCAGTATTTT. Protein sequence: CASSGHTGSDTQYF.

CDR3 in amino acids: CASYGQGKGNEQFF. Here the CDR3 DNA reads TGTGCCAGCTATGGGCAGGGGAAAGGCAATGAGCAGTTCTTC. This chain links TRBV28 with TRBJ2-1; TRBD1 might be the D (6 bases). From germline, CDR1 is MDHEN and CDR2 SYDVKM. There are 14 residues in the CDR3. V was trimmed by 8 bases and J by 6 bases, leaving 17 bases between them.

This clone came up once. This sequence joins TRBV29-1 and TRBJ1-2; D remains unclear. CDR3 length equals 17 residues. V lost 6 bases, J lost 6 bases, and 29 bases lay in between. Per germline, CDR1 SQVTM and CDR2 ANQGSEA. As DNA, the CDR3 is TGCAGCGTCACTCCAAGCCCTGAAGGTGGAGGGCTTCATGGCTACACCTTC. Translated: CSVTPSPEGGGLHGYTF.

In this sample, this clone turned up once. V gene TRBV6-6 combines with J gene TRBJ1-5, with D possibly being TRBD1 (5 bases). The V end was cut by 6 bases, the J end by 0 bases, with 9 bases between. This CDR3 is 14 amino acids long. From germline, CDR1 is MNHNY and CDR2 SVGAGI (reference sequence). CDR3 DNA: TGTGCCAGCAGGGGGCAGGTTAGCAATCAGCCCCAGCATTTT. Its translation: CASRGQVSNQPQHF.

V usage is TRBV9 and J usage is TRBJ2-7, with TRBD1 matching over 10 bases. CDR1 is SGDLS and CDR2 is YYNGEE in the germline V gene. V lost 4 bases, J lost 7 bases, and 8 bases stayed unmatched. The CDR3 runs 14 residues. Written as DNA, the CDR3 is TGTGCCAGCAGCCCTCGACAGGGGGCGGAGGAGCAGTACTTC. This encodes CASSPRQGAEEQYF.

The rearrangement joins TRBV7-2 to TRBJ1-2; tentatively, D is TRBD1 (5 bases). This CDR3 comprises 11 residues. Deletions cut 2 bases from V and 7 bases from J, with 5 bases between. CDR1 is SGHTA, CDR2 FQGNSA, per germline. The CDR3: CASSLQGGYTF. Written as DNA, the CDR3 is TGTGCCAGCAGCTTACAGGGTGGCTACACCTTC.

The chain is built from TRBV5-6 and TRBJ2-5, with a possible D match to TRBD2 (6 bases). The V gene's germline CDR1 is SGHDT and CDR2 YYEEEE. Trimming took off 2 bases at V and 4 bases at J, with 9 bases between the two ends. The CDR3 has 13 residues. CDR3 in amino acids: CASSLPSAETQYF. The CDR3 DNA reads as TGTGCCAGCAGCTTACCTAGCGCAGAGACCCAGTACTTC.

The rearrangement joins TRBV7-8 to TRBJ2-5, with D maybe TRBD1 (6 bases). The CDR3 has 14 residues. V dropped 5 bases and J dropped 2 bases, with 12 bases sitting between them. Per the germline V gene, CDR1 is SGHVS and CDR2 is FQNEAQ. The CDR3 coding sequence is TGTGCCAGCAGCATGACAGGTTCTCAAGAGACCCAGTACTTC. The encoded protein is CASSMTGSQETQYF.

This chain joins TRBV10-3 and TRBJ1-2, with D hard to call. V shed 5 bases and J shed 1 base, with 5 bases lying between them. This CDR3 has 12 residues. Germline values: CDR1 ENHRY, CDR2 SYGVKD. The CDR3 reads CAISPLNYGYTF. CDR3 DNA sequence: TGTGCCATCAGTCCCCTTAACTATGGCTACACCTTC.